The 13 T cell receptor beta chains listed next were all sequenced from one sample in a study of CD8+CD57+ T cells in acquired aplastic anemia. Genomic DNA served as template for TCR beta VDJ and CDR3 profiling. TCRdb analysed the reads with MiXCR anew, one entry per CDR3 protein. The table shows 200,000 or so distinct CDR3 sequences, with about 64% occurring only once. The sequenced sample consisted of sorted CD4+, CD8+, or CD8+CD57+ T cells (not recorded which) from PBMCs. These receptors all stem from a human donor with severe aplastic anemia or a healthy control (not recorded which).

The chain recombines TRBV2 with TRBJ2-7; D remains unclear. The germline V gene encodes CDR1 SNHLY and CDR2 FYNNEI. Trimming pared 6 bases from V and 0 bases from J, leaving 9 bases between. The CDR3 sequence is 13 residues long. The CDR3 loop reads CASSENTSYEQYF. Here the CDR3 DNA reads TGTGCCAGCAGCGAAAATACCTCCTACGAGCAGTACTTC.

The chain employs TRBV6-5 and TRBJ2-3; D is unresolved. Looked up from germline, CDR1 is MNHEY and CDR2 is SVGAGI. V lost 0 bases to trimming and J lost 2 bases, with 9 bases between them. The CDR3 length is 15 residues. The CDR3 region has the DNA TGTGCCAGCAGTTACTCGACGCATTCCACAGATACGCAGTATTTT. Translated: CASSYSTHSTDTQYF.

Details on this clonotype: A much larger clone sits a single nucleotide away, making a read error possible. The J gene is TRBJ1-2, the V gene TRBV25-1; a weak D match, TRBD1 (6 bases). Trimming took off 4 bases at V and 6 bases at J, with 18 bases between the two ends. CDR1 and CDR2 from the germline V gene are MGHDK and SYGVNS. The CDR3 is 15 residues long. The CDR3 is CASSVGGRGIDGYTF. The DNA of the CDR3 is TGTGCCAGCAGTGTAGGGGGACGGGGCATCGATGGCTACACCTTC.

In this sample, this clonotype turned up many times. The CDR3 reads CASSLGDRVVEQYF. CDR3 in DNA: TGTGCCAGCAGCTTAGGCGACAGGGTGGTCGAGCAGTACTTC. The chain uses TRBV7-6 and TRBJ2-7; 7 bases are a match to TRBD1. Trimming cost V 1 base and J 6 bases; bases outside gene matches: 6. The CDR3 contains 14 residues. In germline, CDR1 is SGHVS, CDR2 FNYEAQ.

The chain has TRBV7-3 and TRBJ2-2, with D unresolved. The CDR3 extends over 12 amino acids. Germline CDR1 SGHTA, CDR2 FQGTGA. Trimming removed 8 bases at V and 5 bases at J, with 9 bases between. DNA of the CDR3: TGTGCCAGCTCCAAGGGTACCGGGGAGCTGTTTTTT. The encoded protein is CASSKGTGELFF. The complete variable domain, with remaining parts taken from reference TRBV7-3 and TRBJ2-2, reads GAGVSQTPSNKVTEKGKYVELRCDPISGHTALYWYRQSLGQGPEFLIYFQGTGAADDSGLPNDRFFAVRPEGSVSTLKIQRTERGDSAVYLCASSKGTGELFFGEGSRLTVL.

The CDR3 protein is CATSDSGYNSPLHF. CDR3 in DNA: TGTGCCACCAGTGATTCAGGGTATAATTCACCCCTCCACTTT. This rearrangement joins TRBV24-1 to TRBJ1-6; a weak D match, TRBD1 (5 bases). V was pared by 2 bases and J by 4 bases, with 5 bases between. The germline V gene encodes CDR1 KGHDR and CDR2 SFDVKD. This CDR3 spans 14 amino acids.

This chain joins TRBV6-5 and TRBJ1-6; D perhaps matches TRBD1 (5 bases). The CDR3 extends over 14 amino acids. V was cut by 7 bases and J by 8 bases, with 15 bases left in between. Germline V lookup: CDR1 MNHEY, CDR2 SVGAGI. CDR3 coding DNA: TGTGCCAGCAAGAGGGGAATAGCGCATTCACCCCTCCACTTT. Amino acids: CASKRGIAHSPLHF.

This clonotype showed up just once. The genes are TRBV10-3 and TRBJ2-1; D not certain. This CDR3 spans 11 amino acids. Germline CDR1 reads ENHRY; CDR2 reads SYGVKD. The germline V and J ends were trimmed by 3 bases and 10 bases, with 7 bases remaining between them. CDR3 nucleotides: TGTGCCATCAGTGACGGAGACGAGCAGTTCTTC. Amino acids: CAISDGDEQFF.

The chain recombines TRBV20-1 with TRBJ2-1, with D maybe TRBD2 (6 bases). This CDR3 contains 12 residues. Trimming removed 3 bases from V and 7 bases from J, with 10 bases in between. Germline V gives CDR1 DFQATT, CDR2 SNEGSKA (reference sequence). The CDR3 protein is CSASGRENEQFF. CDR3 nucleotides: TGCAGTGCTAGCGGGAGAGAGAATGAGCAGTTCTTC.

The J gene is TRBJ1-2, the V gene TRBV20-1; D not resolved. V was clipped by 6 bases and J by 6 bases, with 8 bases between them. The CDR3 covers 10 residues. Germline V gives CDR1 DFQATT, CDR2 SNEGSKA (reference sequence). Here the CDR3 DNA reads TGCAGTGCCTGGACCCATGGCTACACCTTC. It codes for CSAWTHGYTF.

CDR3 residues: CASSLGPTNTGELFF. The CDR3 nucleotides read TGTGCCAGCAGTTTAGGACCTACGAACACCGGGGAGCTGTTTTTT. J is TRBJ2-2 and V is TRBV27; D is unclear. CDR3 length: 15 residues. The germline CDR1 and CDR2 sequences are MNHEY and SMNVEV (reference sequence). V was trimmed by 2 bases and J by 0 bases, leaving 7 bases between them.

V and J are TRBV19 and TRBJ2-7; 11 bases fit TRBD2. CDR1 and CDR2 (germline): LNHDA, SQIVND (reference sequence). Germline trimming cut 6 bases from V and 3 bases from J; bases unmatched to any gene: 4. The CDR3 runs to 14 residues. CDR3 nucleotides: TGTGCCAGTAGGCAAACTAGCGGGAGCTACGAGCAGTACTTC. Its translation: CASRQTSGSYEQYF.

The J gene is TRBJ2-3, the V gene TRBV5-6; D may be TRBD1 (6 bases). V lost 0 bases and J 2 bases, leaving 7 bases between the germline ends. Per germline, CDR1 SGHDT and CDR2 YYEEEE. The CDR3 contains 14 residues. CDR3: CASSLGDTTDTQYF. The CDR3 DNA is TGTGCCAGCAGCTTGGGGGACACCACAGATACGCAGTATTTT.